This T cell receptor beta chain was captured by sequencing in a study of T cell responses to AZD1222 COVID-19 vaccine. Whole-study context: It was second doses at about 4 or about 12 weeks that were pooled.

The repertoire was sequenced with immunoSEQ multiplex PCR; TCRdb's copy has only in-frame clones and lacks some. In the table there are approximately 120,000 clones, 90% of which are singletons. V was cut by 3 bases and J by 3 bases, with 8 bases left in between. Looked up from germline, CDR1 is KGHSH and CDR2 is LQKENI. This CDR3 has 13 amino acids. A word on this clone: Its antigen remains unidentified. The same CDR3 arises from other DNA sequences in this sample as well.

The study, taken as a whole, reports: Increases in Spike-specific TCR breadth and depth were seen after two AZD1222 doses. Spike regions recognized by vaccine-associated CD4 TCRs spanned the protein, led by 160-218 and 743-854.

Here the sequenced sample was peripheral blood, taken on day 0 of AZD1222 vaccination. The TCR originated in an adult in good health. The chain is built from TRBV18 and TRBJ2-5; tentative D call: TRBD2 (5 bases). In nucleotides, the CDR3 is TGTGCCAGCTCACCGATCGGGAAAGAGACCCAGTACTTC. Its translation is CASSPIGKETQYF.